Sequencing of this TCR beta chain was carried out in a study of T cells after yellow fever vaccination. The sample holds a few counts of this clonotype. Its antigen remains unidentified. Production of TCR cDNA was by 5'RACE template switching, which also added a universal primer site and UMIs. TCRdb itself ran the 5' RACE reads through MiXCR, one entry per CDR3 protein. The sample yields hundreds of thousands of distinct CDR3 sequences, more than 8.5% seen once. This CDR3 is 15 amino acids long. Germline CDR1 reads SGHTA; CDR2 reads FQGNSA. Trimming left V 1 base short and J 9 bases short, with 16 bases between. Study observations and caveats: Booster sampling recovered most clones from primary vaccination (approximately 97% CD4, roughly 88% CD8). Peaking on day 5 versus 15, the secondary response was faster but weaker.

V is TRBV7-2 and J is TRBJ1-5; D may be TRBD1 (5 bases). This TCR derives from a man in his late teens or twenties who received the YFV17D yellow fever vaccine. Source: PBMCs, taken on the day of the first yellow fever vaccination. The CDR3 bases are TGTGCCAGCAGCTTAGGGGGACGGAGTCAATTGCCCCAGCATTTT. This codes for CASSLGGRSQLPQHF. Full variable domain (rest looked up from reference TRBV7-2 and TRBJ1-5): GAGVSQSPSNKVTEKGKDVELRCDPISGHTALYWYRQSLGQGLEFLIYFQGNSAPDKSGLPSDRFSAERTGGSVSTLTIQRTQQEDSAVYLCASSLGGRSQLPQHFGDGTRLSIL.